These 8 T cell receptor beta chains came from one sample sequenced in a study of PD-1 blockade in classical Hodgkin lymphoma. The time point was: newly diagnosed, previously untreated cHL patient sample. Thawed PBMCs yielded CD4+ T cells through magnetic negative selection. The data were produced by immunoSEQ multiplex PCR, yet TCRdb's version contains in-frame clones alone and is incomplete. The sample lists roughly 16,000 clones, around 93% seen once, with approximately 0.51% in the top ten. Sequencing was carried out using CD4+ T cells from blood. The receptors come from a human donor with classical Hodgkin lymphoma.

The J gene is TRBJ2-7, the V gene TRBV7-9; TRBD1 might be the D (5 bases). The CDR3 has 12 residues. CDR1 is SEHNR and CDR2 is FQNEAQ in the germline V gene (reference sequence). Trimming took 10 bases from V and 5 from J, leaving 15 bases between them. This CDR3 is CATNQGFDEQYF. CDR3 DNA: TGTGCCACCAATCAGGGATTCGACGAGCAGTACTTC.

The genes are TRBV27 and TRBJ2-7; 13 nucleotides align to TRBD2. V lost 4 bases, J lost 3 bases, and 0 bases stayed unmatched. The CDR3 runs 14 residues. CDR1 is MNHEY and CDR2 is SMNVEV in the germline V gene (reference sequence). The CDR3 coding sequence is TGTGCCAGCAGTTGGACTAGCGGGAGCTACGAGCAGTACTTC. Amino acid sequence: CASSWTSGSYEQYF.

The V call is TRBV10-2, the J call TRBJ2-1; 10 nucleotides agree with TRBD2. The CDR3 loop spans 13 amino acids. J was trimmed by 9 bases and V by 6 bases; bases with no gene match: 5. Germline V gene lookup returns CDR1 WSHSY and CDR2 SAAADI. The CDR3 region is CASRSAGGVEQFF. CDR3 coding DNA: TGCGCCAGCAGGTCAGCGGGAGGGGTTGAGCAGTTCTTC.

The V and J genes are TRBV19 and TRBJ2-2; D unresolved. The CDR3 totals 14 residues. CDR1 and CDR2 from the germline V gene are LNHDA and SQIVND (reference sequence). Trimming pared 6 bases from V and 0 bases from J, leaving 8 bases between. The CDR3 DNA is TGTGCCAGTAGAAGGGCGGCGAACACCGGGGAGCTGTTTTTT. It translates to CASRRAANTGELFF.

The DNA of the CDR3 is TGTGCCAGCAGCTGGGGCCCTAATTCACCCCTCCACTTT. Protein: CASSWGPNSPLHF. The V gene is TRBV5-4, the J gene TRBJ1-6, with D tentatively TRBD1 (5 bases). The V and J ends lost 3 bases and 6 bases respectively, with 7 bases between them. CDR3 length: 13 residues. CDR1 and CDR2 (germline): SGHNT, YYREEE (reference sequence).

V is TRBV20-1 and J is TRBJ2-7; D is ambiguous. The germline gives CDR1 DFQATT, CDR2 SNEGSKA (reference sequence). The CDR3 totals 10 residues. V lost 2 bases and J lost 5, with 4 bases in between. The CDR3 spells CSARLHEQYF. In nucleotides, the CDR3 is TGCAGTGCTAGACTCCACGAGCAGTACTTC.

CDR3 DNA: TGTGCCAGCAGCTTGAAAGTGAACACTGAAGCTTTCTTT. This encodes CASSLKVNTEAFF. The V gene is TRBV5-6, the J gene TRBJ1-1, with no clear D. Trimming cost V 1 base and J 0 bases, with 4 bases left between them. The CDR3 consists of 13 residues. CDR1 SGHDT and CDR2 YYEEEE come from the germline V gene. The variable domain in full, with the rest retrieved from reference TRBV5-6 and TRBJ1-1, is DAGVTQSPTHLIKTRGQQVTLRCSPKSGHDTVSWYQQALGQGPQFIFQYYEEEERQRGNFPDRFSGHQFPNYSSELNVNALLLGDSALYLCASSLKVNTEAFFGQGTRLTVV.

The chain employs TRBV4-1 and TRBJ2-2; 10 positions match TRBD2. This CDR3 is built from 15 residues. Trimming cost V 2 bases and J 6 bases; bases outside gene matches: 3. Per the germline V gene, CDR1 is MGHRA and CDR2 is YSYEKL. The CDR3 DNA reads TGCGCCAGCAGCCAACTAGCGGGAGACTCCGGGGAGCTGTTTTTT. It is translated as CASSQLAGDSGELFF.